Included here is one T cell receptor (beta chain) sequence, with context. This clone is a singleton in its sample. Its antigen is not yet known. Base quality data are lacking; no much larger clone is found one base away. One collaborating source in Seattle enrolled patients during active infection and followed them longitudinally through the course of disease. Each collaborating institution followed its own protocols to collect whole blood in K2EDTA tubes. For TCRbeta analysis, collaborators shipped samples in one of three forms: frozen whole blood, isolated PBMCs, or DNA extracted from either of those sample types. The germline V gene (reference sequence) gives CDR1 as GTSNPN and CDR2 as SVGIG. The cysteine opens and the phenylalanine closes a CDR3 of 16 amino acids. The only DNA kept is the CDR3, 48 bases in frame from the first base. Trimming accounts for 2 bases at V and 2 bases at J, while the number of junction bases matched to no gene is 6.

The data were taken from a study of blood T cell repertoires in COVID-19 (dated by TCRdb to about 2020). About the investigation overall: The collaborator samples originated in the United States, Italy and Spain and spanned the acute and convalescent phases of COVID-19. A freely available public database, intended as a resource for researchers studying the immune response to SARS-CoV-2, is where the repertoires were released. Where available, HLA class I and class II types were taken from metadata supplied by the sample provider and were not determined by assay-based typing. The sample metadata nearly always contained a de-identified subject ID, COVID-19 status, age in years and sex. The prospective study material was composed of cDNA or gDNA derived from T cells, B-cell-depleted T cells, or PBMCs. Deeply sampled blood TCRbeta repertoires from subjects exposed to, actively infected with, or recovered from COVID-19 were included in the dataset. Samples were obtained from the ongoing ImmuneRACE study (first 160 participants) and from roughly 1,300 subjects provided by 6 global collaborators.

TCRbeta CDR3 regions were amplified from genomic DNA using the immunoSEQ Assay, a bias-controlled multiplex PCR. Concerning the study's data processing: Within the assay, amplification of reference gene primers was used to estimate how many nucleated cells each sample contained. Sequence reads were collapsed and filtered to measure the absolute abundance of every unique TCRbeta CDR3 rearrangement. Productive Simpson clonality was computed per sample as the square root of Simpson's diversity index over productive rearrangements. TCRdb re-hosts the immuneACCESS table, in-frame sequences only. Its copies lack some clones; in the studies checked, an unresolved V gene accounts for under half of them, and the cause for the rest is not known. V and J calls and clone size are copied from that table; D and trimming were computed from the DNA. The sample records some 370,000 clones, approximately 87% of which are singletons. Together, the top ten hold about 10% of the sample.

General conclusions and limits of the study: The amount of clinical and demographic metadata varied by source and participant and was provided uncurated.

The chain is made from TRBV30 and TRBJ2-6; TRBD1 aligns with 7 central bases. Sequenced: peripheral blood. The receptor was derived from a young woman with COVID-19, enrolled during active disease. The DNA reads as follows: TGTGCCTGGAGTTTGACAGGGTTGGCTGGGGCCAACGTCCTGACTTTC. Translated, it gives CAWSLTGLAGANVLTF.